The present T cell receptor (beta chain) was sequenced within a study of OX40 agonist ivuxolimab in advanced cancers. The overall study: Six ivuxolimab dose levels, 0.01 to 10 mg/kg, were given intravenously every 2 weeks. The study, taken as a whole, reports: Expansion of clones was among the lowest in partial responders at 0.1-3.0 mg/kg. At doses 0.1 to 3.0 mg/kg, CD4+ and CD8+ clones expanded.

Per the germline V gene, CDR1 is LNHDA and CDR2 is SQIVND (reference sequence). V was trimmed by 7 bases and J by 3 bases, leaving 19 bases between them. This CDR3 spans 15 amino acids. Using immunoSEQ multiplex PCR, the repertoire was profiled, and TCRdb retains in-frame clones only, with some absent. The sample yields roughly 80,000 clones, about 86% seen once. This clone occurred a few times. The target antigen is unknown. The rearrangement joins TRBV19 to TRBJ2-7; tentative D call: TRBD2 (7 bases). This receptor was obtained from an adult with an advanced solid tumor such as melanoma, head and neck, liver or kidney cancer. The sample was CD4+ or CD8+ T cells sorted from blood, taken in a trial of the OX40 agonist ivuxolimab. The CDR3 reads CASTQQRGGSYEQYF. The DNA of the CDR3 is TGTGCCAGTACTCAACAAAGGGGGGGGAGCTACGAGCAGTACTTC.